This T cell receptor (beta chain) was captured in a study of CD4 T cells in relation to SARS-CoV-2 and coronaviruses. Study background: No peptide or an HIV-1 Nef peptide pool served as negative control.

Before the COVID-19 pandemic, during about 2011-2019, CD4+ T cells were taken from unexposed donors. CD4+ T cells were isolated from the cells after less than 13 days of culture. Unexposed-donor CD4+ T cells were probed with SARS-CoV-2 S/N and four cold-coronavirus spikes, cells permitting. On days 3 and 7, cultures got half fresh IL-2 medium. CDR3 length equals 14 residues. Trimming cost V 4 bases and J 1 base; bases outside gene matches: 1. CDR1 MGHRA and CDR2 YSYEKL come from the germline V gene. To note about this clone: Its target is unknown.

Measured with immunoSEQ multiplex PCR; TCRdb has only the in-frame clones, and not every one. The sample lists 15,000 to 20,000 clones; about four fifths were seen once. Study-wide results and caveats: Samples before the pandemic and after infection were not matched within any donor.

This receptor was taken from a human donor in good health. The chain recombines TRBV4-1 with TRBJ2-5, with 9 bases identical to TRBD2. The source material was CD4+ T cells from PBMCs, cultured in vitro. DNA of the CDR3: TGCGCCAGCAGCCCGACTAGCGGCCAAGAGACCCAGTACTTC. Protein product: CASSPTSGQETQYF.